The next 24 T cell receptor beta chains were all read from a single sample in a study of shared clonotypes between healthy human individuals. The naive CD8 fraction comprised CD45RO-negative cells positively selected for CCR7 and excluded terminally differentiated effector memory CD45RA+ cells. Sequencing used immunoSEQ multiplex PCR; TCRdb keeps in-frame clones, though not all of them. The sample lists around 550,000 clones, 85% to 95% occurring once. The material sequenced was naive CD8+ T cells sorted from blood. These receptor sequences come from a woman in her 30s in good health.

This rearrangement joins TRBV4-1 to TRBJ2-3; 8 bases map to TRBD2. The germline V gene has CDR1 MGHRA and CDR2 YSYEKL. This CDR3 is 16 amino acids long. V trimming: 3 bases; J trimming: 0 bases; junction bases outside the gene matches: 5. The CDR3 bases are TGCGCCAGCAGCCAGTTACTAGCGGAGAGCACAGATACGCAGTATTTT. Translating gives CASSQLLAESTDTQYF.

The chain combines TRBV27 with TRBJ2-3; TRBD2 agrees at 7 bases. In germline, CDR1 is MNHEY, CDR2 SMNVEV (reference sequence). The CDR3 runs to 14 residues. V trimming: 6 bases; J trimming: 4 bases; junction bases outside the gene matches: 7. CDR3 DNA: TGTGCCAGCAGCTCGGAGCGGGACCCAGATACGCAGTATTTT. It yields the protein CASSSERDPDTQYF.

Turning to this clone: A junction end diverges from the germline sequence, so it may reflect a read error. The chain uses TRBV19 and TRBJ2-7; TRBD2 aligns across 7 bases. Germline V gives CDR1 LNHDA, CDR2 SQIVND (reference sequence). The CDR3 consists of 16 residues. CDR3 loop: CVSSILASGTSYEQYF. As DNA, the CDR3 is TGTGTCAGTAGTATACTAGCGTCGGGGACTTCCTACGAGCAGTACTTC.

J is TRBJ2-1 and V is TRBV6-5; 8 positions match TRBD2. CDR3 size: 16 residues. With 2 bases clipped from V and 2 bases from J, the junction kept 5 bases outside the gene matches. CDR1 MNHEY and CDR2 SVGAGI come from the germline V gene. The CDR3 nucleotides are TGTGCCAGCAGTTACGGCGGTAGCGGGGCCTACAATGAGCAGTTCTTC. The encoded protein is CASSYGGSGAYNEQFF.

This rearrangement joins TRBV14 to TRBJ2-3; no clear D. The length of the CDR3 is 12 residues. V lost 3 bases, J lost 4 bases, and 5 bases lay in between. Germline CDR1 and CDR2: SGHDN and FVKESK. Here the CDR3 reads CASSQGADTQYF. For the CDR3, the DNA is TGTGCCAGCAGCCAGGGTGCAGATACGCAGTATTTT.

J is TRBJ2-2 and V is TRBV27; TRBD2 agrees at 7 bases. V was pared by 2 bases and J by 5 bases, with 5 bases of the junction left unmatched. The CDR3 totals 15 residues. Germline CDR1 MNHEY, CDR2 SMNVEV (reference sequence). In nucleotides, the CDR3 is TGTGCCAGCAGTTTAAGAGCGGGAAAAACCGGGGAGCTGTTTTTT. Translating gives CASSLRAGKTGELFF.

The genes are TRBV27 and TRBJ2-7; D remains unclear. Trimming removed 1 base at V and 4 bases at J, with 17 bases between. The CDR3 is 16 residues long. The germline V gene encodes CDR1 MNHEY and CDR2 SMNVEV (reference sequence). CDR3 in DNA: TGTGCCAGCAGTTTATTGGTTGAAGGAAGCGTTTACGAGCAGTACTTC. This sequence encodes CASSLLVEGSVYEQYF.

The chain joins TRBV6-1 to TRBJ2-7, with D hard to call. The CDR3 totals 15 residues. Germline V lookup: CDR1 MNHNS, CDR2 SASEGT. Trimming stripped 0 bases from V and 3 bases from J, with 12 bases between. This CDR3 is CASSEARRVDYEQYF. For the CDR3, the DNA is TGTGCCAGCAGTGAAGCCCGACGTGTGGACTACGAGCAGTACTTC.

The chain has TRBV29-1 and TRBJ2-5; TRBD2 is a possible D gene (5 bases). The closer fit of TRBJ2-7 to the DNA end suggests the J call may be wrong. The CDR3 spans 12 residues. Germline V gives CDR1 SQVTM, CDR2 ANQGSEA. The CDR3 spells CSTRTRPVEQYF. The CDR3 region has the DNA TGCAGCACCCGGACTCGGCCGGTCGAGCAGTACTTC.

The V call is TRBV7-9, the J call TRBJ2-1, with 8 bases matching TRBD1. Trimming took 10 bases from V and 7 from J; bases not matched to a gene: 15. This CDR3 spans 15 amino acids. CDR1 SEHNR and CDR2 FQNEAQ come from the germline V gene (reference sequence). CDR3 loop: CATYDVDRGRNEQFF. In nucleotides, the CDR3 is TGTGCCACCTATGACGTTGACAGGGGAAGGAATGAGCAGTTCTTC.

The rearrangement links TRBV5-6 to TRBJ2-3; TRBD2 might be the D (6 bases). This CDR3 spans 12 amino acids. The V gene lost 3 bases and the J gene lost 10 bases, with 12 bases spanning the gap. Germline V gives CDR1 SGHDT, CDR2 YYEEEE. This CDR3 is CASSYQGGAQYF. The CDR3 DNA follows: TGTGCCAGCAGCTACCAGGGCGGGGCGCAGTATTTT.

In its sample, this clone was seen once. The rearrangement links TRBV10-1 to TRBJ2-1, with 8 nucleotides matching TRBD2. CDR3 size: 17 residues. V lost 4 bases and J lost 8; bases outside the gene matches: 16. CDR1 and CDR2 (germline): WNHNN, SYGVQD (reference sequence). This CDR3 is CASSAPFGAGVHDEQFF. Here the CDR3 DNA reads TGCGCCAGCAGTGCCCCCTTTGGAGCGGGAGTTCATGATGAGCAGTTCTTC.

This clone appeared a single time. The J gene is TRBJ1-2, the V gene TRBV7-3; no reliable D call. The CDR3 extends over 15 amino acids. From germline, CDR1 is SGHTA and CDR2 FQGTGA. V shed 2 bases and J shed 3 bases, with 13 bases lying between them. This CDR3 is CASSLDPGTDYGYTF. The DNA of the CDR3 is TGTGCCAGCAGCTTAGATCCGGGTACGGACTATGGCTACACCTTC.

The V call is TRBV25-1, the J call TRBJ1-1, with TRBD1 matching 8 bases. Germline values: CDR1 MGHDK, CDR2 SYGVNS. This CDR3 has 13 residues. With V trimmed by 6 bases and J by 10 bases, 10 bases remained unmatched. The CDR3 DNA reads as TGTGCCAGCAGAGGGACAGGCCCTCAAGGAGCTTTCTTT. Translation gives CASRGTGPQGAFF.

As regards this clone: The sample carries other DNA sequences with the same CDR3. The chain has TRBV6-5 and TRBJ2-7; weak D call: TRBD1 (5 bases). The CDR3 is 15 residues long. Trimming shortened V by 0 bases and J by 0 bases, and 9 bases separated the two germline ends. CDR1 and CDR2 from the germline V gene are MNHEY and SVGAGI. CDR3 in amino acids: CASSYSGPSSYEQYF. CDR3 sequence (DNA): TGTGCCAGCAGTTACTCGGGGCCTAGCTCCTACGAGCAGTACTTC.

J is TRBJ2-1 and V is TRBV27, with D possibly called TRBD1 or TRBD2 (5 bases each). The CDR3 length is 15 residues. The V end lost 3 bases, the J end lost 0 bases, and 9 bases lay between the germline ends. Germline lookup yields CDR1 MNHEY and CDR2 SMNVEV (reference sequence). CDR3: CASSFWGSSYNEQFF. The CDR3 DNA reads TGTGCCAGCAGTTTTTGGGGGAGCTCCTACAATGAGCAGTTCTTC.

CDR3 residues: CASRNSQAGGEFF. CDR3 bases: TGTGCCAGCAGAAACTCCCAAGCGGGAGGAGAGTTCTTC. The genes are TRBV2 and TRBJ2-1, with 9 positions matching TRBD2. This CDR3 has 13 residues. Looked up from germline, CDR1 is SNHLY and CDR2 is FYNNEI. V lost 6 bases to trimming and J lost 14 bases; unmatched junction nucleotides: 11.

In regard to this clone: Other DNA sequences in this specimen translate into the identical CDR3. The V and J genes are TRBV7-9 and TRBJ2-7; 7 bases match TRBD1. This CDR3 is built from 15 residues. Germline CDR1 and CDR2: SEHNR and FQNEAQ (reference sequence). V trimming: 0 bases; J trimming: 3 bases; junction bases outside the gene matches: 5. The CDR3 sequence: CASSLAQGSLYEQYF. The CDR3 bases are TGTGCCAGCAGCTTAGCACAGGGGTCCCTCTACGAGCAGTACTTC.

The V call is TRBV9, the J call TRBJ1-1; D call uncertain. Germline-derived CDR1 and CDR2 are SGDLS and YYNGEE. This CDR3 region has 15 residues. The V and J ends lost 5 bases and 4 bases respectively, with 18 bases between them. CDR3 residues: CASRPARLRSTEAFF. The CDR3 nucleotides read TGTGCCAGCAGGCCAGCTAGACTGAGGAGCACTGAAGCTTTCTTT.

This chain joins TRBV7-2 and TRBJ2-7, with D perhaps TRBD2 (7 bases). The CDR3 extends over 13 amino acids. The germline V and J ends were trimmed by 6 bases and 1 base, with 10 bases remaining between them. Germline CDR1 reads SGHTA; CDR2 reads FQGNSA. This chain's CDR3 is CASRGGGSYEQYF. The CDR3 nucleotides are TGTGCCAGCAGGGGAGGGGGGTCCTACGAGCAGTACTTC. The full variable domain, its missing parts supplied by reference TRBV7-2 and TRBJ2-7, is GAGVSQSPSNKVTEKGKDVELRCDPISGHTALYWYRQSLGQGLEFLIYFQGNSAPDKSGLPSDRFSAERTGGSVSTLTIQRTQQEDSAVYLCASRGGGSYEQYFGPGTRLTVT.

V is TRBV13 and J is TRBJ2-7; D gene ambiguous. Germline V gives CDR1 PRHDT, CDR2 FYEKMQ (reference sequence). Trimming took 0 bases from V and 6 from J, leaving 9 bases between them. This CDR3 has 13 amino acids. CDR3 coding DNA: TGTGCCAGCAGCTTAGGTCAGGCGGTCGAGCAGTACTTC. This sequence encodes CASSLGQAVEQYF. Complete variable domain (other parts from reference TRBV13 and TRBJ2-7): AAGVIQSPRHLIKEKRETATLKCYPIPRHDTVYWYQQGPGQDPQFLISFYEKMQSDKGSIPDRFSAQQFSDYHSELNMSSLELGDSALYFCASSLGQAVEQYFGPGTRLTVT.

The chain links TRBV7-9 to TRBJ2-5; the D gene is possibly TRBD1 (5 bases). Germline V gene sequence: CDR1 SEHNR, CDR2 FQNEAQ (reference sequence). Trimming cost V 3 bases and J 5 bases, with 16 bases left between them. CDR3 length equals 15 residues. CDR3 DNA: TGTGCCAGCAGCTTCCCCGGACAAGGGGATGAGACCCAGTACTTC. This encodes CASSFPGQGDETQYF.

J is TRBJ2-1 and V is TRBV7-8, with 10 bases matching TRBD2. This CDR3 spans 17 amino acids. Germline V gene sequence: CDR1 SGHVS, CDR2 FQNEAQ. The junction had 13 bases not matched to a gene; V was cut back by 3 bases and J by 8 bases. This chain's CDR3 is CASSFPRLAGAFDEQFF. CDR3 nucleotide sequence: TGTGCCAGCAGCTTCCCGAGGCTAGCGGGAGCGTTCGATGAGCAGTTCTTC.

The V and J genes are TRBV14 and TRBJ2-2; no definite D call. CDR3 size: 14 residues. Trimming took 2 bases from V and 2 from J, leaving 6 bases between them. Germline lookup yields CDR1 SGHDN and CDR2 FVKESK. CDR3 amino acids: CASSQWGNTGELFF. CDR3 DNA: TGTGCCAGCAGCCAATGGGGAAACACCGGGGAGCTGTTTTTT.